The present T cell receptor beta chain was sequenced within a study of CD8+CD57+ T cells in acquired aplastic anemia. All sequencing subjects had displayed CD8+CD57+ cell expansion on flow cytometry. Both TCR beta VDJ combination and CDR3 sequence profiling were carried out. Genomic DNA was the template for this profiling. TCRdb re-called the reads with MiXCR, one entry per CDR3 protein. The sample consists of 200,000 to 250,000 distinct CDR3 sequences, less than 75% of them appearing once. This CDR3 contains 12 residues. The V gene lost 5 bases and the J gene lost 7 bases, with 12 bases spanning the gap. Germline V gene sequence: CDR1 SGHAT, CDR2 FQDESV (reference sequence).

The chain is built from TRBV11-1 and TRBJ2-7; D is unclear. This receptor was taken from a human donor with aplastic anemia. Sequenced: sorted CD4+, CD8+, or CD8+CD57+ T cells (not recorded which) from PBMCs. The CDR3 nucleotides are TGTGCCAGCAGCCCCCCCGGTGGGGAGCAGTACTTC. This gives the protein CASSPPGGEQYF.